The rows below give T cell receptor beta chains drawn from one sample of a study of blood T cell repertoires in COVID-19. The assay was immunoSEQ multiplex PCR, and TCRdb's table has in-frame clones only and misses some. The sample lists about 210,000 clones, 83% occurring once. The sample comprised peripheral blood. These receptors were obtained from a woman aged 45 to 65 with acute or convalescent COVID-19. The CDR3 runs from the conserved cysteine through the conserved F or W. A D gene is named only where the DNA matches it firmly. Rows may omit the clone size; those that give it use once, few, many or a size class.

. TRBJ2-2 TRBV5-4 TRBD2 CASSSWAGVNTGELFF TGTGCCAGCAGCAGCTGGGCGGGAGTGAACACCGGGGAGCTGTTTTTT
. TRBJ2-1 TRBV24-1 . CATSGPGSRSYNEQFF TGTGCCACCAGTGGCCCCGGGTCCCGGAGCTACAATGAGCAGTTCTTC
. TRBJ1-2 TRBV6-1 . CASSETGYGYTF TGTGCCAGCAGTGAGACAGGCTATGGCTACACCTTC
. TRBJ2-2 TRBV24-1 . CATSVPGGRSGELFF TGTGCCACCAGTGTCCCAGGGGGGCGATCCGGGGAGCTGTTTTTT
. TRBJ1-1 TRBV6-2/TRBV6-3 TRBD1 CASSSSRDRGAYTEAFF TGTGCCAGCAGTTCGTCCCGGGACAGGGGCGCGTACACTGAAGCTTTCTTT
. TRBJ2-2 TRBV20-1 . CSASARGTGELFF TGCAGTGCTAGTGCCAGAGGGACCGGGGAGCTGTTTTTT
. TRBJ2-2 TRBV5-8 TRBD1 CASRERTGPTVWELFF TGTGCCAGCAGGGAAAGGACAGGCCCGACTGTGTGGGAGCTGTTTTTT
. TRBJ1-1 TRBV5-1 TRBD1 CASSPRTGKNTEAFF TGCGCCAGCAGCCCCCGGACAGGGAAGAACACTGAAGCTTTCTTT
once TRBJ2-7 TRBV5-1 . CASSLASSLANEQYF TGCGCCAGCAGCTTGGCTAGTTCTTTGGCAAACGAGCAGTACTTC
. TRBJ2-3 TRBV2 . CASSQGYGQYF TGTGCCAGCAGTCAGGGATACGGGCAGTATTTT
. TRBJ1-3 TRBV27 TRBD1 CASSPRTGGSGNTIYF TGTGCCAGCAGTCCCCGGACAGGGGGCTCTGGAAACACCATATATTTT
. TRBJ1-6 TRBV27 TRBD1 CASSRLQGAYNSPLHF TGTGCCAGCAGCAGACTCCAGGGGGCCTATAATTCACCCCTCCACTTT
. TRBJ1-5 TRBV19 . CASSAVFAGNQPQHF TGTGCCAGTAGCGCAGTGTTCGCTGGCAATCAGCCCCAGCATTTT
. TRBJ1-2 TRBV5-6 . CASSLVAGEGYTF TGTGCCAGCAGCTTAGTAGCCGGCGAGGGCTACACCTTC
. TRBJ1-2 TRBV21-1 . CASSNNSTGTEKLKLCETGYGYTF TGTGCCAGCAGCAATAATTCTACAGGAACCGAAAAACTTAAACTATGTGAGACTGGGTATGGCTACACCTTC
. TRBJ2-3 TRBV5-1 . CASSLEGGGTDTQYF TGCGCCAGCAGCTTGGAAGGAGGGGGCACAGATACGCAGTATTTT
. TRBJ2-7 TRBV5-1 . CASSLAGETYEQYF TGCGCCAGCAGCTTGGCCGGTGAGACCTACGAGCAGTACTTC
. TRBJ2-1 TRBV3-1/TRBV3-2 . CASSQELGSPTYNEQFF TGTGCCAGCAGCCAAGAGCTTGGGAGCCCGACCTACAATGAGCAGTTCTTC
. TRBJ1-1 TRBV5-4 TRBD1 CASSWIDRANTEAFF TGTGCCAGCAGCTGGATCGACAGGGCGAACACTGAAGCTTTCTTT
. TRBJ2-5 TRBV18 TRBD2 CASSPAGEETQYF TGTGCCAGCTCCCCAGCGGGGGAAGAGACCCAGTACTTC
. TRBJ1-2 TRBV6-2/TRBV6-3 . CASSNTPSVGGYTF TGTGCCAGCAGCAACACCCCTAGTGTGGGTGGCTACACCTTC
. TRBJ1-4 TRBV6-1 . CASSAQSYRATDEKLFF TGTGCCAGCAGTGCTCAATCCTACAGGGCCACGGATGAAAAACTGTTTTTT
. TRBJ2-7 TRBV7-2 TRBD1 CASSSPDRGGEQYF TGTGCCAGCAGCTCTCCGGACAGGGGGGGCGAGCAGTACTTC
. TRBJ2-5 TRBV5-1 . CASSLQRYQETQYF TGCGCCAGCAGCCTCCAGCGGTACCAAGAGACCCAGTACTTC
. TRBJ1-5 TRBV28 . CASSLQYYGDQPQHF TGTGCCAGCAGTTTACAATACTACGGGGATCAGCCCCAGCATTTT
. TRBJ2-2 TRBV2 . CASSETTGNAGELFF TGTGCCAGCAGTGAAACTACAGGGAACGCCGGGGAGCTGTTTTTT
. TRBJ2-5 TRBV3-1/TRBV3-2 . CASSQAGGLRQGETQYF TGTGCCAGCAGCCAAGCGGGAGGATTAAGGCAGGGGGAGACCCAGTACTTC
. TRBJ1-6 TRBV7-3 . CASSLRGTDTDSPLHF TGTGCCAGCAGCTTAAGAGGGACTGATACCGATTCACCCCTCCACTTT
. TRBJ1-2 TRBV27 TRBD1 CASSPPGQGIYGYTF TGTGCCAGCAGCCCCCCGGGACAGGGTATCTATGGCTACACCTTC
. TRBJ1-6 TRBV5-8 . CASSASSYNSPLHF TGTGCCAGCAGCGCGAGCTCCTATAATTCACCCCTCCACTTT
. TRBJ2-5 TRBV10-1 . CASSETGFGETQYF TGCGCCAGCAGTGAGACAGGGTTTGGAGAGACCCAGTACTTC
. TRBJ2-5 TRBV3-1/TRBV3-2 TRBD2 CASSPWTSGSFGETQYF TGTGCCAGCAGCCCTTGGACTAGCGGGAGTTTTGGAGAGACCCAGTACTTC
once TRBJ1-1 TRBV9 . CASTFRDAGDEAFF TGTGCCAGCACGTTCCGAGATGCGGGGGATGAAGCTTTCTTT
. TRBJ2-1 TRBV19 TRBD2 CASRRAGDSYNEQFF TGTGCCAGTAGGCGGGCGGGAGACTCCTACAATGAGCAGTTCTTC
. TRBJ1-6 TRBV28 . CASRSEYNSPLHF TGTGCCAGCAGGTCGGAGTATAATTCACCCCTCCACTTT
. TRBJ2-7 TRBV7-2 TRBD2 CASSSTSALYEQYF TGTGCCAGCAGCTCCACTAGCGCCCTCTACGAGCAGTACTTC
. TRBJ2-1 TRBV27 TRBD2 CASSLLSLGLAGGTEQFF TGTGCCAGCAGTTTATTGAGTCTGGGACTAGCGGGAGGGACCGAGCAGTTCTTC